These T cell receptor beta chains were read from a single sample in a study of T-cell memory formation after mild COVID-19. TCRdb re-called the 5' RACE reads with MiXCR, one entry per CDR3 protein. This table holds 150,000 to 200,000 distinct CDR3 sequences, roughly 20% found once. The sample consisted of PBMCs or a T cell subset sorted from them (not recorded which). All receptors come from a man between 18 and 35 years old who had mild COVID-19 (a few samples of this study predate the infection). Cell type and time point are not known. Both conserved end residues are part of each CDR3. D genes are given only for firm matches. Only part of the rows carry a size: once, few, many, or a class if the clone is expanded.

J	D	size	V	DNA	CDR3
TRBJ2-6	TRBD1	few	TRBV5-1	TGCGCCAGCTGGACAGGGAGCACCTCTGGGGCCAACGTCCTGACTTTC	CASWTGSTSGANVLTF
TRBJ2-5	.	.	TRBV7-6	TGTGCCAGCAGCTTATACCAGGGCCAAGAGACCCAGTACTTC	CASSLYQGQETQYF
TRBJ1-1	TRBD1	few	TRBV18	TGTGCCAGCTCACCTAGACAGGGGAACACTGAAGCTTTCTTT	CASSPRQGNTEAFF
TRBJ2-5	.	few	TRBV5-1	TGCGCCAGCAGCTCGGATGGGGAGACGGAGACCCAGTACTTC	CASSSDGETETQYF
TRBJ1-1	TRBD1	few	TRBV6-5	TGTGCCAGCAGTTACAGGGGGCTTAGAGCTTTCTTT	CASSYRGLRAFF
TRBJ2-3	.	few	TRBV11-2	TGTGCCAGCAGCCCGGGGGGACACACAGATACGCAGTATTTT	CASSPGGHTDTQYF
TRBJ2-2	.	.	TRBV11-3	TGTGCCAGCAGCCCCAGGGCAGGGGAAACCGGGGAGCTGTTTTTT	CASSPRAGETGELFF
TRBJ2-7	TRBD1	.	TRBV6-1	TGTGCCAGCAGTGAAGCGGGGACAGGGGCCCCCTACGAGCAGTACTTC	CASSEAGTGAPYEQYF
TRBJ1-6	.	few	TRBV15	TGTGCCACCAGCAGAGATACACAACCCGGGAGAAAACTCCACTTT	CATSRDTQPGRKLHF
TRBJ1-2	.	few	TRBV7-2	TGTGCCAGCAGCCCATCGATATCCGGCTACACCTTC	CASSPSISGYTF
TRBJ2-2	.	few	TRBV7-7	TGTGCTAGCAGCTTTGCGGGACAGAGTACCGGGGAGCTGTTTTTT	CASSFAGQSTGELFF